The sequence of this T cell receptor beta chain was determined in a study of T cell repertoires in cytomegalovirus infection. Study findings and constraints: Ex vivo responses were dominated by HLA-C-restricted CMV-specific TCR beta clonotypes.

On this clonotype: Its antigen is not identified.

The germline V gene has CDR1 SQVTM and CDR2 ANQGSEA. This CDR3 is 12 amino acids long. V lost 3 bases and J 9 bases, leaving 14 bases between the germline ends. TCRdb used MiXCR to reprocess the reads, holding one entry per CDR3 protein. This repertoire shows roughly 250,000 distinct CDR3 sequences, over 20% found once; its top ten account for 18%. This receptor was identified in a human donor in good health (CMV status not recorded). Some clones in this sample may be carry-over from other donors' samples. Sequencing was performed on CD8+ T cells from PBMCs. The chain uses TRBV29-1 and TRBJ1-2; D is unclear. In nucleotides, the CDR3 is TGCAGCGTTGAGGGTCAGGTCGGTAGCTACACCTTC. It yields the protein CSVEGQVGSYTF.